The clone carrying this TCR beta chain was found once. The antigen is unknown. Random hexamers were used to reverse transcribe the RNA input (about 0.45 to 1 ug). The method of amplification for TCR beta CDR3 was immunoSEQ multiplex PCR, covering 54 Vbeta and 13 Jbeta. TCRdb re-analysed the immunoSEQ multiplex PCR reads in MiXCR, keeping a single row per CDR3 protein. In the table there are about 140,000 distinct CDR3 sequences, approximately 95% of which are singletons. After removal of 3 bases from V and 6 bases from J, the junction contained 10 bases not matched to a gene. From germline, CDR1 is SQVTM and CDR2 ANQGSEA. The CDR3 length is 15 residues. The sample belongs to a study of CD8 T cells in Susac syndrome. Study-level results: Clonal expansion was absent from the CD4+ T cell repertoires in Susac syndrome.

CD8+ and CD4+ T cells taken from blood had their TCR beta sequenced. Both CD4+ and CD8+ T cells were negatively isolated, and TEMRA cells underwent FACS enrichment. The sample consisted of CD4+ T cells from PBMCs. The chain employs TRBV29-1 and TRBJ2-3, with TRBD1 matching 9 bases. This receptor was identified in a human donor with Susac syndrome. This CDR3 reads CSVEPRQGGRDTQYF. The CDR3 region has the DNA TGCAGCGTTGAGCCTCGACAGGGGGGTCGCGATACGCAGTATTTT.